The 24 T cell receptor beta chains below were found in one sample sequenced in a study of vaccination effects on CD4 cells after COVID-19. These receptors are not linked to any known antigen. The protocol was immunoSEQ multiplex PCR, while the TCRdb copy is restricted to in-frame clones and leaves out a portion. The table lists 20,000 to 25,000 clones, around 70% of them singletons, with approximately 10% in the top ten. Antigen-specific CD4+ T cells were expanded (with viral peptide pools) by the ViraFEST assay ahead of sequencing. On roughly day 9 of culture, CD4+ T cells were separated out. Two-dose BNT162b2 or mRNA-1273 vaccination was given to participants. This specimen was CD4+ T cells from PBMCs cultured with HCoV-NL63 spike peptides, taken after COVID-19 vaccination. The source of these receptors is a human donor who received a COVID-19 vaccine.

This clone has just a few counts. This chain uses TRBV11-2 with TRBJ2-5; TRBD1 aligns across 8 bases. Germline trimming cut 1 base from V and 7 bases from J; bases unmatched to any gene: 8. Germline CDR1 SGHAT, CDR2 FQNNGV. CDR3 size: 15 residues. The CDR3 reads CASSLGSGGPGTQYF. CDR3 DNA sequence: TGTGCCAGCAGCTTAGGATCAGGGGGCCCAGGGACCCAGTACTTC.

The V and J genes are TRBV5-1 and TRBJ2-1; either TRBD1 or TRBD2 may supply D (5 bases each). V gave up 2 bases and J gave up 9 bases, with 15 bases separating them. The length of the CDR3 is 14 residues. Germline CDR1 and CDR2: SGHRS and YFSETQ. CDR3 protein: CASSLGTTSSEQFF. The CDR3 DNA reads as TGCGCCAGCAGCTTAGGGACGACCAGTAGTGAGCAGTTCTTC.

The gene calls are TRBV4-2 and TRBJ2-3; 7 bases fit TRBD1. Germline lookup yields CDR1 LGHNA and CDR2 YNFKEQ. The CDR3 extends over 17 amino acids. Trimming removed 4 bases from V and 4 bases from J; junction bases left unmatched: 14. The CDR3 DNA reads as TGTGCCAGCAGCCGAATCGGGCTGGACAGGCGGGCAGATACGCAGTATTTT. Its protein is CASSRIGLDRRADTQYF.

This sequence joins TRBV27 and TRBJ2-1; D may be TRBD2 (6 bases). Per germline, CDR1 MNHEY and CDR2 SMNVEV (reference sequence). The CDR3 is 15 amino acids. Deletions cut 5 bases from V and 6 bases from J, with 17 bases between. In DNA, the CDR3 is TGTGCCAGCAGTACCTCCGGGGGAGCCAGCAATGAGCAGTTCTTC. It yields the protein CASSTSGGASNEQFF.

The rearrangement uses TRBV2 and TRBJ1-4; D perhaps matches TRBD1 (6 bases). CDR1 and CDR2 from the germline V gene are SNHLY and FYNNEI. The CDR3 is 12 amino acids. Trimming removed 7 bases at V and 10 bases at J, with 13 bases between. In DNA, the CDR3 is TGTGCCAGCAAACAAGAGGGGGGAAAACTGTTTTTT. Encoded protein: CASKQEGGKLFF.

This clone was seen only a few times. The V call is TRBV7-9, the J call TRBJ2-4; no clear D gene. The CDR3 contains 13 residues. Germline lookup yields CDR1 SEHNR and CDR2 FQNEAQ (reference sequence). V shed 6 bases and J shed 1 base, with 7 bases lying between them. The DNA for the CDR3 is TGTGCCAGCAGAACCGCCGCCAAAAACATTCAGTACTTC. It yields the protein CASRTAAKNIQYF.

This sequence joins TRBV19 and TRBJ1-1; D ambiguous. Germline V gene lookup returns CDR1 LNHDA and CDR2 SQIVND (reference sequence). The CDR3 spans 13 residues. Deletions cut 4 bases from V and 3 bases from J, with 9 bases between. The CDR3 reads CASSTAWDTEAFF. CDR3 coding DNA: TGTGCCAGTAGTACAGCTTGGGACACTGAAGCTTTCTTT.

This clone was detected once. The chain carries TRBV19 and TRBJ1-2; possibly TRBD1 for D (5 bases). The V gene's germline CDR1 is LNHDA and CDR2 SQIVND (reference sequence). CDR3 length equals 14 residues. V lost 3 bases to trimming and J lost 7 bases, with 15 bases between them. The CDR3 DNA follows: TGTGCCAGTAGTATGGCTTGGCAGGGTGGTGGCTACACCTTC. It specifies CASSMAWQGGGYTF.

This chain uses TRBV7-9 with TRBJ2-7, with TRBD2 matching over 8 bases. The CDR3 covers 15 residues. The ends lost 5 bases at V and 0 bases at J; junction bases unmatched: 6. Germline V gene data show CDR1 as SEHNR and CDR2 as FQNEAQ (reference sequence). The CDR3 protein is CASSVSGTSSYEQYF. CDR3 coding DNA: TGTGCCAGCAGCGTTAGCGGGACGAGCTCCTACGAGCAGTACTTC.

The chain recombines TRBV6-2 or TRBV6-3 with TRBJ2-1; TRBD2 matches at 12 bases. Germline V gives CDR1 MNHEY, CDR2 SVGEGT. This CDR3 region has 16 residues. With V trimmed by 2 bases and J by 7 bases, 6 bases remained unmatched. The CDR3 here is CASSYPSGGVSNEQFF. The CDR3 DNA reads as TGTGCCAGCAGTTACCCTAGCGGGGGGGTCTCGAATGAGCAGTTCTTC.

The rearrangement links TRBV9 to TRBJ1-3, with TRBD1 as a possible D gene (6 bases). Per the germline V gene, CDR1 is SGDLS and CDR2 is YYNGEE. Trimming removed 2 bases at V and 2 bases at J, with 14 bases between. The CDR3 is 16 residues long. The CDR3, as DNA: TGTGCCAGCAGCGTGGTACAGGGACTCCCTGGAAACACCATATATTTT. Protein: CASSVVQGLPGNTIYF.

This clone was observed a few times. The rearrangement links TRBV5-1 to TRBJ2-7; TRBD2 matches 10 bases. Trimming removed 1 base from V and 2 bases from J; junction bases left unmatched: 0. Per germline, CDR1 SGHRS and CDR2 YFSETQ. The length of the CDR3 is 14 residues. The CDR3 nucleotides are TGCGCCAGCAGCTTGACTAGCGGGACCTACGAGCAGTACTTC. This gives the protein CASSLTSGTYEQYF.

The rearrangement joins TRBV6-1 to TRBJ1-1, with TRBD1 as a possible D gene (5 bases). Trimming cost V 2 bases and J 9 bases, with 22 bases left between them. Germline V gene sequence: CDR1 MNHNS, CDR2 SASEGT. The CDR3 extends over 16 amino acids. CDR3 amino acids: CASSEIPGWGGSQAFF. CDR3 DNA sequence: TGTGCCAGCAGTGAAATACCAGGGTGGGGGGGATCGCAAGCTTTCTTT.

The chain combines TRBV5-1 with TRBJ1-2; 7 positions match TRBD1. CDR1 is SGHRS and CDR2 is YFSETQ in the germline V gene. J was trimmed by 4 bases and V by 0 bases; bases with no gene match: 21. The CDR3 contains 20 residues. CDR3: CASSLAGDSSVLGRSYGYTF. CDR3 bases: TGCGCCAGCAGCTTGGCAGGGGACAGTTCTGTTCTGGGCAGATCCTATGGCTACACCTTC.

The chain uses TRBV6-2 or TRBV6-3 and TRBJ1-4; TRBD1 aligns across 12 bases. With V trimmed by 4 bases and J by 5 bases, 2 bases remained unmatched. This CDR3 region has 15 residues. Germline CDR1 MNHEY, CDR2 SVGEGT. The CDR3 DNA reads TGTGCCAGCAGTTTTGGGACAGGGGGCAATGAAAAACTGTTTTTT. This gives the protein CASSFGTGGNEKLFF.

DNA for the CDR3: TGTGCCAGCAGCTTCTATGGCTCAACTAGTGGTTCAGATACGCAGTATTTT. Translated, it gives CASSFYGSTSGSDTQYF. The chain has TRBV7-9 and TRBJ2-3, with a weak D call TRBD2 (5 bases). In germline, CDR1 is SEHNR, CDR2 FQNEAQ (reference sequence). The CDR3 sequence is 17 residues long. Trimming stripped 3 bases from V and 4 bases from J, with 20 bases between. The full variable domain, with the rest looked up from reference TRBV7-9 and TRBJ2-3, is DTGVSQNPRHKITKRGQNVTFRCDPISEHNRLYWYRQTLGQGPEFLTYFQNEAQLEKSRLLSDRFSAERPKGSFSTLEIQRTEQGDSAMYLCASSFYGSTSGSDTQYFGPGTRLTVL.

The chain has TRBV7-9 and TRBJ2-5; TRBD1 or TRBD2 may be the D gene (5 bases each). The V gene lost 1 base and the J gene lost 2 bases, with 17 bases spanning the gap. The CDR3 loop spans 17 amino acids. CDR1 is SEHNR and CDR2 is FQNEAQ in the germline V gene (reference sequence). In nucleotides, the CDR3 is TGTGCCAGCAGCTTAGATCGTTTAGGGACCGCACAAGAGACCCAGTACTTC. It encodes CASSLDRLGTAQETQYF.

This clone was recorded a few times. This rearrangement joins TRBV7-9 to TRBJ1-3; possibly TRBD1 for D (5 bases). The CDR3 loop spans 15 amino acids. Germline V gives CDR1 SEHNR, CDR2 FQNEAQ (reference sequence). V dropped 0 bases and J dropped 4 bases, with 10 bases sitting between them. Here the CDR3 reads CASSLARDAGNTIYF. The CDR3 DNA follows: TGTGCCAGCAGCTTAGCTCGGGACGCCGGAAACACCATATATTTT.

This clone appeared once. The J gene is TRBJ2-1, the V gene TRBV19; TRBD2 matches 7 bases. The ends lost 3 bases at V and 4 bases at J; junction bases unmatched: 9. Germline lookup yields CDR1 LNHDA and CDR2 SQIVND (reference sequence). This CDR3 has 16 residues. The CDR3 spells CASSIPSGILYNEQFF. The CDR3 DNA reads as TGTGCCAGTAGTATTCCCAGCGGGATTCTATACAATGAGCAGTTCTTC.

This clone was detected a few times. The gene calls are TRBV27 and TRBJ1-1, with D perhaps matching TRBD1 (6 bases). Per the germline V gene, CDR1 is MNHEY and CDR2 is SMNVEV (reference sequence). The CDR3 has 13 residues. The V and J ends lost 3 bases and 5 bases respectively, with 10 bases between them. CDR3 sequence reads: CASSFGRGTEAFF. The CDR3 nucleotides are TGTGCCAGCAGTTTCGGCAGGGGTACTGAAGCTTTCTTT.

This clone was seen a single time. The chain recombines TRBV29-1 with TRBJ1-2; no definite D call. The CDR3 loop spans 12 amino acids. Trimming cost V 7 bases and J 0 bases, with 9 bases left between them. Germline V gene sequence: CDR1 SQVTM, CDR2 ANQGSEA. CDR3 nucleotides: TGCAGCGATAATGATCCTAACTATGGCTACACCTTC. Encoded protein: CSDNDPNYGYTF.

This clone was seen a few times. The J gene is TRBJ2-7, the V gene TRBV7-9, with TRBD1 identical over 10 bases. Trimming took 1 base from V and 0 from J; bases not matched to a gene: 6. Germline CDR1 and CDR2: SEHNR and FQNEAQ (reference sequence). CDR3 length: 17 residues. The CDR3 region is CASSLGQGAGYSYEQYF. CDR3 coding DNA: TGTGCCAGCAGCTTAGGACAGGGGGCCGGTTACTCCTACGAGCAGTACTTC.

This rearrangement joins TRBV5-4 to TRBJ2-5; the D gene is possibly TRBD1 (5 bases). This CDR3 has 17 residues. Germline assignment: CDR1 SGHNT and CDR2 YYREEE (reference sequence). The V end lost 1 base, the J end lost 0 bases, and 16 bases lay between the germline ends. CDR3 region: CASSLTLQGGYQETQYF. CDR3 sequence (DNA): TGTGCCAGCAGCTTGACGTTGCAGGGTGGTTACCAAGAGACCCAGTACTTC.

This clone was seen a handful of times. The chain recombines TRBV12-5 with TRBJ2-2; D gene ambiguous. The CDR3 loop spans 13 amino acids. Trimming left V 2 bases short and J 7 bases short, with 8 bases between. Germline V gene data show CDR1 as LGHNT and CDR2 as FRNRAP. CDR3 region: CASGLPPGGELFF. Here the CDR3 DNA reads TGTGCTAGTGGTTTGCCCCCTGGCGGGGAGCTGTTTTTT.